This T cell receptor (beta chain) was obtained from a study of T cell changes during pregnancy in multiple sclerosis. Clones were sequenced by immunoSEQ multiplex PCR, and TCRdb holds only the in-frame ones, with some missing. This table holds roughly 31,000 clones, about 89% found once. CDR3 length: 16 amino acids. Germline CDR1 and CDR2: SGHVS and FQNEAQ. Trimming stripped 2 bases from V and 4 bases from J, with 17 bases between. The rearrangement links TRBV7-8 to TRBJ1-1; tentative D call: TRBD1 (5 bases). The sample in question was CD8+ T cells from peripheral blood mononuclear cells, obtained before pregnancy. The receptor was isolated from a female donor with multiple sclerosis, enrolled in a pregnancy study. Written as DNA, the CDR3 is TGTGCCAGCAGCTTACTTCGGGGGGGGATCTTCACTGAAGCTTTCTTT. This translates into CASSLLRGGIFTEAFF.